This T cell receptor (beta chain) was captured by sequencing in a study of blood T cell repertoires in COVID-19. On the study more broadly: In each case, the material was cDNA or gDNA derived from T cells, B-cell-depleted T cells, or PBMCs.

Repertoires were generated with immunoSEQ multiplex PCR, while TCRdb's copy carries only in-frame clones and drops some. The sample has 170,000 or so clones; about 90% are singletons. Enrollees, about 18 to 90 years old, lived in some 24 US areas. The recovered donors of Cohort 3 showed two negative PCRs, clearance, or symptom resolution. Per the germline V gene, CDR1 is SGHVS and CDR2 is FNYEAQ. The CDR3 is 16 residues long. Trimming took 5 bases from V and 1 from J, leaving 14 bases between them. This clonotype was obtained from a woman aged 45-65 years who had recovered from COVID-19. The chain employs TRBV7-6 and TRBJ2-2; maybe TRBD1 (5 bases). Sequencing was performed on PBMCs or T cells enriched from blood (not recorded which). The CDR3 sequence: CASSPSPGQNTGELFF. Written as DNA, the CDR3 is TGTGCCAGCAGCCCCAGTCCTGGACAGAACACCGGGGAGCTGTTTTTT.